This T cell receptor beta chain came from a study of response to subunit inactivated influenza vaccine. Notes on the study in general: Authors suggested that a seasonal influenza vaccination recruits few new T cells each time.

CDR3 length: 13 amino acids. The ends were cut back, 1 base at V and 6 bases at J, with 9 bases in the middle. The germline V gene encodes CDR1 LGHNA and CDR2 YNFKEQ. TCRdb re-derived calls from the RT-PCR reads in MiXCR, one entry per CDR3 protein. The sample includes about 480,000 distinct CDR3 sequences, about 25% of them seen just once. Comments on this clonotype: Its specificity is not known.

The sequenced sample was CD4+ T cells sorted from PBMCs, obtained more than 4 days after vaccination. This TCR was sampled from a man aged 50-59 years who received an inactivated influenza vaccine. V gene TRBV4-2 combines with J gene TRBJ1-2; weak D call: TRBD1 (5 bases). This CDR3 reads CASSQGRDNGYTF. CDR3 nucleotide sequence: TGTGCCAGCAGCCAAGGCAGGGATAATGGCTACACCTTC.